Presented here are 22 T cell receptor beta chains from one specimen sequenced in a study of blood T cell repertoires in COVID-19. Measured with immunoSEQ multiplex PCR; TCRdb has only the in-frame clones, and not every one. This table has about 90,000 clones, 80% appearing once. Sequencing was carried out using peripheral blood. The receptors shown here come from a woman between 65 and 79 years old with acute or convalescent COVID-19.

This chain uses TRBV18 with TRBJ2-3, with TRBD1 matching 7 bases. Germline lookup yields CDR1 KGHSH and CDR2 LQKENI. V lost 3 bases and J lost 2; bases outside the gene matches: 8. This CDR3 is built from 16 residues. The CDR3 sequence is CASSPPTGLHTDTQYF. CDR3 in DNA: TGTGCCAGCTCACCCCCGACAGGGCTTCACACAGATACGCAGTATTTT.

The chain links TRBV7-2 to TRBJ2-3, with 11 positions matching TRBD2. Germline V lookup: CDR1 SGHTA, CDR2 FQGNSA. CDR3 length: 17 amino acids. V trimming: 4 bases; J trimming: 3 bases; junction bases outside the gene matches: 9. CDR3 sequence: CASSSRPGLAVTDTQYF. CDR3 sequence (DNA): TGTGCCAGCAGCTCCCGACCGGGACTAGCGGTAACAGATACGCAGTATTTT.

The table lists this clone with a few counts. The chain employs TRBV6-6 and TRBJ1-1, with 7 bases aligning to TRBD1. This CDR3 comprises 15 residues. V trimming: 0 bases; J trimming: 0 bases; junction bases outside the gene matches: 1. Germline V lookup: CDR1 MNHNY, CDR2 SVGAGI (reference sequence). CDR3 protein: CASSYSGQVNTEAFF. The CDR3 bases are TGTGCCAGCAGTTACTCCGGACAGGTGAACACTGAAGCTTTCTTT.

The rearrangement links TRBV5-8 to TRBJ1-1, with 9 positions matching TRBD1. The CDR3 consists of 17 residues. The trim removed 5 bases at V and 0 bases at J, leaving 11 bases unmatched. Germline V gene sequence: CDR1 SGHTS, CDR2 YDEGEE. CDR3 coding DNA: TGTGCCAGCAGTTCCTACAGGGGGCTGGGAATGAACACTGAAGCTTTCTTT. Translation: CASSSYRGLGMNTEAFF. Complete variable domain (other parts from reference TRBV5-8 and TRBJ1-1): EAGVTQSPTHLIKTRGQQATLRCSPISGHTSVYWYQQALGLGLQFLLWYDEGEERNRGNFPPRFSGRQFPNYSSELNVNALELEDSALYLCASSSYRGLGMNTEAFFGQGTRLTVV.

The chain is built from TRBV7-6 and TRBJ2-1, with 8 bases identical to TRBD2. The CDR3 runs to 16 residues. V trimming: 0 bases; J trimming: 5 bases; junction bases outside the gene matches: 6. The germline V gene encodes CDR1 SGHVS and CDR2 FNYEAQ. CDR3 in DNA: TGTGCCAGCAGCTTAGCGCCTCGGGGGGGTCACAATGAGCAGTTCTTC. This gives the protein CASSLAPRGGHNEQFF.

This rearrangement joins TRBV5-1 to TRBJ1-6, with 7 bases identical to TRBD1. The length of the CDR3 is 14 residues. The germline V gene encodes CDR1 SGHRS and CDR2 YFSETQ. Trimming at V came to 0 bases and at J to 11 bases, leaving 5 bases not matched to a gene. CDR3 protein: CASSLGQGFTPLHF. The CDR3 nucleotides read TGCGCCAGCAGCTTGGGACAGGGTTTTACACCCCTCCACTTT.

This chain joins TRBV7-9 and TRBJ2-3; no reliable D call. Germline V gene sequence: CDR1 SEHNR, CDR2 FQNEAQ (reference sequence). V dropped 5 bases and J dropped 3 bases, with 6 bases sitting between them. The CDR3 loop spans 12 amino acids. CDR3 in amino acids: CASSPETDTQYF. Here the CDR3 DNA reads TGTGCCAGCAGCCCAGAAACAGATACGCAGTATTTT. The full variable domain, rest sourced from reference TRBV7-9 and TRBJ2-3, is DTGVSQNPRHKITKRGQNVTFRCDPISEHNRLYWYRQTLGQGPEFLTYFQNEAQLEKSRLLSDRFSAERPKGSFSTLEIQRTEQGDSAMYLCASSPETDTQYFGPGTRLTVL.

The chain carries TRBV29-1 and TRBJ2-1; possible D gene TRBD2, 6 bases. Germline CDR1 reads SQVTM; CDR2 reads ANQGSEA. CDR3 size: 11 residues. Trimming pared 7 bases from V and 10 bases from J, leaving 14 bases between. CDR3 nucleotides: TGCAGCGCCGAGGTGGCGGGAGAGCAGTTCTTC. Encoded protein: CSAEVAGEQFF.

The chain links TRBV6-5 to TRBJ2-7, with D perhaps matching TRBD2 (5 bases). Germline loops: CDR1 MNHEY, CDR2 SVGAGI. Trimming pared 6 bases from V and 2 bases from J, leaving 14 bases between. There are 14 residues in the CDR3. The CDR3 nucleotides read TGTGCCAGCAGACCCGGGGTGGTGCCCTACGAGCAGTACTTC. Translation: CASRPGVVPYEQYF.

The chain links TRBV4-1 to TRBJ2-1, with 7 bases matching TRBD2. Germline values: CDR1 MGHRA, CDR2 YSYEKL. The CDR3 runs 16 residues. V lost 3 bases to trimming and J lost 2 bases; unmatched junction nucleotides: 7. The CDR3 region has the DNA TGCGCCAGCAGCCAGGCCCTAGCGGCTACCTACAATGAGCAGTTCTTC. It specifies CASSQALAATYNEQFF.

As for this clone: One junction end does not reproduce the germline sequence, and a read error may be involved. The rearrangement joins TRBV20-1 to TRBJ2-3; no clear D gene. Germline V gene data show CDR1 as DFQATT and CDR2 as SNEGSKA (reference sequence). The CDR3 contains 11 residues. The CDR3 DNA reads TGCAGTGCTCGAGACGGAGTTACGCAGTATTTT. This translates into CSARDGVTQYF.

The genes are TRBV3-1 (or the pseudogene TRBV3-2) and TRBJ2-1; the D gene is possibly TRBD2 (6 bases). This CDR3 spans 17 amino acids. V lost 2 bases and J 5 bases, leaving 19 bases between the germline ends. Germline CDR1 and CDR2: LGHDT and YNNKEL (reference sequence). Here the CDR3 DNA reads TGTGCCAGCAGCCAATTGGTGGGGGGATCTTCGGACAATGAGCAGTTCTTC. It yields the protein CASSQLVGGSSDNEQFF.

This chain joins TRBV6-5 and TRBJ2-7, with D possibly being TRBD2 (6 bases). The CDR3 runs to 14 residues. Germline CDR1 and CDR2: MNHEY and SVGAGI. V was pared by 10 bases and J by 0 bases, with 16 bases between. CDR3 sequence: CATQTSASSYEQYF. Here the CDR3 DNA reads TGTGCCACACAGACTAGTGCGAGCTCCTACGAGCAGTACTTC.

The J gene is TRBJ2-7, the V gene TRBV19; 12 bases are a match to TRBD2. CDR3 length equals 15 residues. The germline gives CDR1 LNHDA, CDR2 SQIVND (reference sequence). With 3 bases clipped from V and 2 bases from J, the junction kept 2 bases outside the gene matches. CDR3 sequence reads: CASSIGTSGPYEQYF. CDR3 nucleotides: TGTGCCAGTAGTATCGGGACTAGCGGGCCCTACGAGCAGTACTTC.

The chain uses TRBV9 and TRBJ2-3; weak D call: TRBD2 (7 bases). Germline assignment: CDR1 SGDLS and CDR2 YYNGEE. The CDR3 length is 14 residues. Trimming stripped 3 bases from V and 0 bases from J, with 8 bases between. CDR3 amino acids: CASSGGGSTDTQYF. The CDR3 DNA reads TGTGCCAGCAGCGGCGGGGGCAGCACAGATACGCAGTATTTT.

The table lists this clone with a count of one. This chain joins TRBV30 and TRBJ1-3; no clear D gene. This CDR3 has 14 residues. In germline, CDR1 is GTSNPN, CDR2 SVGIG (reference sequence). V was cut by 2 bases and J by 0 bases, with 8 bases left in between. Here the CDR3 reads CAWSFTSSGNTIYF. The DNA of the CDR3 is TGTGCCTGGAGTTTTACGAGCTCTGGAAACACCATATATTTT.

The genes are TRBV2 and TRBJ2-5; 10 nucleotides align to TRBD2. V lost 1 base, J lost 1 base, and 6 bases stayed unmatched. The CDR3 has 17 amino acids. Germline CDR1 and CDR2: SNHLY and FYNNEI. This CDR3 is CASSEGWRTSGQETQYF. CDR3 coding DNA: TGTGCCAGCAGTGAAGGGTGGCGGACTAGCGGCCAAGAGACCCAGTACTTC.

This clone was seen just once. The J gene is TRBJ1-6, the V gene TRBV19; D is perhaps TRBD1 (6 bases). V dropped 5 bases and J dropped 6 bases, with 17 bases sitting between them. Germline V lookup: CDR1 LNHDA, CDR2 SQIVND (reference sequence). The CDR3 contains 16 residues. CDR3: CASSPDRPGRNSPLHF. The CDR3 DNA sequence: TGTGCCAGTAGTCCCGACAGGCCTGGACGTAATTCACCCCTCCACTTT.

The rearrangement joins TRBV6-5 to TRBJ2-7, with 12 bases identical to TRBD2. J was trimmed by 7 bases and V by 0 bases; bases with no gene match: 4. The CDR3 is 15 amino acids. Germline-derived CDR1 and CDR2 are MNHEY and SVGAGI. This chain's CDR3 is CASSYSLAGGREQYF. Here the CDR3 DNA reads TGTGCCAGCAGTTACTCACTAGCGGGGGGACGGGAGCAGTACTTC.

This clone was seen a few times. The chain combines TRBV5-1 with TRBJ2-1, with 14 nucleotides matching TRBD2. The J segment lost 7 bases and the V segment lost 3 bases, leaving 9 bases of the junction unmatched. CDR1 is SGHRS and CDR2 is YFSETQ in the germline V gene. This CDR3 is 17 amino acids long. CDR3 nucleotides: TGCGCCAGCAGCTGGCGGGGACTAGCGGGAGTGTCTAATGAGCAGTTCTTC. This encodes CASSWRGLAGVSNEQFF.

The CDR3 protein is CAWSLETGVSYEQYF. CDR3 DNA: TGTGCCTGGTCCCTTGAGACAGGGGTCTCCTACGAGCAGTACTTC. The chain recombines TRBV30 with TRBJ2-7; 8 bases match TRBD1. Germline CDR1 and CDR2: GTSNPN and SVGIG (reference sequence). Trimming removed 5 bases from V and 0 bases from J; junction bases left unmatched: 9. The CDR3 covers 15 residues.

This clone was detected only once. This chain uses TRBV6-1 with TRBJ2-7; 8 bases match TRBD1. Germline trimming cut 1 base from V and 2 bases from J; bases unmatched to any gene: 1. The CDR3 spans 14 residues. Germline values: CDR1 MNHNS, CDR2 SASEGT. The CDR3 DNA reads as TGTGCCAGCAGTGAAGGGACAGGGACCTACGAGCAGTACTTC. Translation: CASSEGTGTYEQYF.